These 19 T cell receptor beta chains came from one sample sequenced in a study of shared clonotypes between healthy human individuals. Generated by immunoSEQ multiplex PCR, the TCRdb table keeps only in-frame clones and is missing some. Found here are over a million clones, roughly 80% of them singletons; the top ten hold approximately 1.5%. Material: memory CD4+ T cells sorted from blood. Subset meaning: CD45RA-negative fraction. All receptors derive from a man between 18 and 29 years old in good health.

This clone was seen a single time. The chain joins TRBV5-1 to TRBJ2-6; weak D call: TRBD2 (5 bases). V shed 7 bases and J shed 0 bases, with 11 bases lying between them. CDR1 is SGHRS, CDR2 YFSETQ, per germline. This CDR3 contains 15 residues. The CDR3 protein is CASSRGDSGANVLTF. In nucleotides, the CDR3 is TGCGCCAGCTCCCGGGGTGACTCTGGGGCCAACGTCCTGACTTTC.

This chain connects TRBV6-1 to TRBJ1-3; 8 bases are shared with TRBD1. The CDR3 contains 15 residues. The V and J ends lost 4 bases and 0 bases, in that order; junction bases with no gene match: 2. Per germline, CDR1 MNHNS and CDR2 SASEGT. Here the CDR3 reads CASSVTGGSGNTIYF. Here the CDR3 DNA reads TGTGCCAGCAGTGTAACAGGGGGCTCTGGAAACACCATATATTTT.

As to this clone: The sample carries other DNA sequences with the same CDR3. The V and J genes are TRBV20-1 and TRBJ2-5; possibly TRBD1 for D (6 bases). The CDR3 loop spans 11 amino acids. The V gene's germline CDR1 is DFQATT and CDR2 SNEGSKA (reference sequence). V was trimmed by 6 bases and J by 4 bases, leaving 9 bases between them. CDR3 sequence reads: CSAKGGETQYF. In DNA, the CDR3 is TGCAGTGCCAAAGGGGGAGAGACCCAGTACTTC.

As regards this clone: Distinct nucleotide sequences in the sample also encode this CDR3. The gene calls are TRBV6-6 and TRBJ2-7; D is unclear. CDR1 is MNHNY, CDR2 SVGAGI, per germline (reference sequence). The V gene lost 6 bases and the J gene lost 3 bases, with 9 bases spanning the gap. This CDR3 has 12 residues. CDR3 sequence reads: CASSRDFYEQYF. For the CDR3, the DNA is TGTGCCAGCAGCCGTGACTTCTACGAGCAGTACTTC.

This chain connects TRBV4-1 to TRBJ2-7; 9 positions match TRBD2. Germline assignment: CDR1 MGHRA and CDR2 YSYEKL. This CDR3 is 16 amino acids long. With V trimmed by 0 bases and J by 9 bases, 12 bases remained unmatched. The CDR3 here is CASSQDPAGGGRAQYF. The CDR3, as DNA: TGCGCCAGCAGCCAAGATCCCGCGGGAGGGGGTAGGGCGCAGTACTTC.

The CDR3 region has the DNA TGCGCCAGCAGCTCCTGGGGTAGCTTTACCACAGATACGCAGTATTTT. Its protein product is CASSSWGSFTTDTQYF. V gene TRBV5-1 combines with J gene TRBJ2-3; D not certain. This CDR3 is 16 amino acids long. Germline V gives CDR1 SGHRS, CDR2 YFSETQ. The V gene lost 3 bases and the J gene lost 2 bases, with 16 bases spanning the gap.

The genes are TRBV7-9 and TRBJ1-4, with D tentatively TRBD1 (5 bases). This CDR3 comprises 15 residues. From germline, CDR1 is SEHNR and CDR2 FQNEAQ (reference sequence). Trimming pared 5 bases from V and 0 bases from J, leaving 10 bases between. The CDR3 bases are TGTGCCAGCAGCGCCGACAGAACAACTAATGAAAAACTGTTTTTT. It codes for CASSADRTTNEKLFF.

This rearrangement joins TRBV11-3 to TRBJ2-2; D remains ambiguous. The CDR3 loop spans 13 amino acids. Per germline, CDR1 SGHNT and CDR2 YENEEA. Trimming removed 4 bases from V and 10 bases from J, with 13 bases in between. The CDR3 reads CASSSSSGEELFF. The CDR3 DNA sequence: TGTGCCAGCAGCTCGAGCTCCGGCGAGGAGCTGTTTTTT.

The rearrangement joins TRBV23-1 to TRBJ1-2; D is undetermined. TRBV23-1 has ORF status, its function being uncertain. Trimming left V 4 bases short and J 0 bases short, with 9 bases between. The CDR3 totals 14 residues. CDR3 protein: CASSPEGSNYGYTF. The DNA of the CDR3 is TGCGCCAGCAGTCCGGAAGGCTCTAACTATGGCTACACCTTC.

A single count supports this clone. Here the CDR3 DNA reads TGTGCCAGCAGCTTACTCCCCGCCCCGGCGGGGGGTTTCCAAGAGACCCAGTACTTC. It yields the protein CASSLLPAPAGGFQETQYF. The rearrangement links TRBV7-3 to TRBJ2-5; 8 bases fit TRBD2. The J segment lost 1 base and the V segment lost 2 bases, leaving 15 bases of the junction unmatched. The CDR3 sequence is 19 residues long. The V gene's germline CDR1 is SGHTA and CDR2 FQGTGA.

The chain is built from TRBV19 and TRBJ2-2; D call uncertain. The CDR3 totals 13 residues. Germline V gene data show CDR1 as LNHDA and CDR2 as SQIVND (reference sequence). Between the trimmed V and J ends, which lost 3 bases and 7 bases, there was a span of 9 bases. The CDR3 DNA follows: TGTGCCAGTAGTATTACAGAAAACGGGGAGCTGTTTTTT. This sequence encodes CASSITENGELFF. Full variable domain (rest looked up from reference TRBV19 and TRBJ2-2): DGGITQSPKYLFRKEGQNVTLSCEQNLNHDAMYWYRQDPGQGLRLIYYSQIVNDFQKGDIAEGYSVSREKKESFPLTVTSAQKNPTAFYLCASSITENGELFFGEGSRLTVL.

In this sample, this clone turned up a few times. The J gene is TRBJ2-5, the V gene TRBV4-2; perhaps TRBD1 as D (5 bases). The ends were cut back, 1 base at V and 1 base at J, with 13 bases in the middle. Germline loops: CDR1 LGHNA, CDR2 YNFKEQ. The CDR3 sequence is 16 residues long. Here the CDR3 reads CASSQVGRQGQETQYF. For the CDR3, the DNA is TGTGCCAGCAGCCAAGTTGGTCGTCAGGGCCAAGAGACCCAGTACTTC.

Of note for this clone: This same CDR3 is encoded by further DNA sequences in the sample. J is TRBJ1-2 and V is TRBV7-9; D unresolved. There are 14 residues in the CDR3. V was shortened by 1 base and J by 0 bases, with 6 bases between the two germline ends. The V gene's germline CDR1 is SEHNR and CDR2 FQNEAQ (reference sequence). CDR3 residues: CASSLGQPNYGYTF. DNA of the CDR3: TGTGCCAGCAGCTTAGGGCAGCCTAACTATGGCTACACCTTC.

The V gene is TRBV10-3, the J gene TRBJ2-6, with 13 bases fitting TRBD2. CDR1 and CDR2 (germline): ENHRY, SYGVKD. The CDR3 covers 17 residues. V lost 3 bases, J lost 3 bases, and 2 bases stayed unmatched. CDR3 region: CAISDGLAGVGANVLTF. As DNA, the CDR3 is TGTGCCATCAGTGATGGACTAGCGGGAGTTGGGGCCAACGTCCTGACTTTC.

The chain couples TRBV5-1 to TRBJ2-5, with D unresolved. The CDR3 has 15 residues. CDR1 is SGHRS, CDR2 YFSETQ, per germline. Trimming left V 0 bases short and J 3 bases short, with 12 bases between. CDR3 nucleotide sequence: TGCGCCAGCAGCTTGGTGGGGTCGGAAAAAGAGACCCAGTACTTC. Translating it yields CASSLVGSEKETQYF.

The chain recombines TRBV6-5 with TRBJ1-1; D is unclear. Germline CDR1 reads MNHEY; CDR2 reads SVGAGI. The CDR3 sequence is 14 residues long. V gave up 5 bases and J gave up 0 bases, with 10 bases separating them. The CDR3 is CASSGRTLNTEAFF. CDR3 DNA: TGTGCCAGCAGTGGAAGGACCCTGAACACTGAAGCTTTCTTT.

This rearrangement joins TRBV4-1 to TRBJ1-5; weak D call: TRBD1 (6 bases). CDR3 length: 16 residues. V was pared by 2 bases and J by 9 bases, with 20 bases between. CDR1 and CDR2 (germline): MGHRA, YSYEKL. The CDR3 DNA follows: TGCGCCAGCAGCCAACTCCCTCGACAGGAAGTAGGGCCCCAGCATTTT. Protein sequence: CASSQLPRQEVGPQHF.

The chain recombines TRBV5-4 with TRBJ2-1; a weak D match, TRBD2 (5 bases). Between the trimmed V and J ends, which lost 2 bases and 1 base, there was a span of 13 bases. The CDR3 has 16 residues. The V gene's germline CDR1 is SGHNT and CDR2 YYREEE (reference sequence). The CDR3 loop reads CASSLGLATSYNEQFF. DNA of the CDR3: TGTGCCAGCAGCTTAGGCTTAGCGACATCCTACAATGAGCAGTTCTTC.

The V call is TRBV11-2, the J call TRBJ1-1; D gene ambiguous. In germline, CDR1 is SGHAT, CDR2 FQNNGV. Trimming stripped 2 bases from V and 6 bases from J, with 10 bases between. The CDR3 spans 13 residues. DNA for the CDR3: TGTGCCAGCAGCTTACATTCCGATGCTGAAGCTTTCTTT. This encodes CASSLHSDAEAFF.